The T cell receptor beta chain under discussion was sequenced for a study of monozygotic twins with inflammatory bowel disease. Template switching was used to attach UMIs, which incorporated a 6-nucleotide sample barcode. Using the 5' RACE reads, TCRdb records one entry per CDR3 protein without DNA. Its table lists about 210,000 distinct CDR3 sequences. The germline gives CDR1 MNHNS, CDR2 SASEGT. The CDR3 covers 14 residues. The V call is TRBV6-1, the J call TRBJ1-2; the D call from TCRdb, TRBD1, cannot be confirmed without DNA. Sequenced input: blood. This TCR was recovered from a human donor with ulcerative colitis or Crohn's disease, or a healthy co-twin of an affected twin (not recorded which). The CDR3 here is CASSTRWQGQSHTF.